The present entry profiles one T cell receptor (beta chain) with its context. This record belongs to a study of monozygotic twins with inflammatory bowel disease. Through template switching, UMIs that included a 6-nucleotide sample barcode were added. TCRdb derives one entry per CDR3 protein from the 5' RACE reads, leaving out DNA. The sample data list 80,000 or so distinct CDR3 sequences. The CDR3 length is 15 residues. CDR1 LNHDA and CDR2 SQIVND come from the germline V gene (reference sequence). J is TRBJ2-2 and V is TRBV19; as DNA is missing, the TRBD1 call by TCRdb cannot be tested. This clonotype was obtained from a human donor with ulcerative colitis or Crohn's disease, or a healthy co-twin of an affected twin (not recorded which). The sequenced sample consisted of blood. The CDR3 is CASRDRGHVTGELFF.